This T cell receptor (beta chain) was profiled in a study of T cells after yellow fever vaccination. Study overall: Low-cell-number fractions underwent preparation using SMART-Seq v4 Ultra Low Input. General study findings and limits: The appearance of a small share of clonotypes in both CD4 and CD8 compartments was observed. Booster sampling recovered most clones from primary vaccination (96% CD4, just over 85% CD8).

This clonotype appeared a few times. Its antigen is as yet unknown. The germline CDR1 and CDR2 sequences are SGHVS and FNYEAQ. Trimming stripped 3 bases from V and 11 bases from J, with 11 bases between. The CDR3 sequence is 13 residues long. Conversion of TCR transcripts into cDNA relied on 5'RACE template switching, which added a universal primer site and UMIs. TCRdb re-derived calls from the 5' RACE reads in MiXCR, one entry per CDR3 protein. This sample has roughly 330,000 distinct CDR3 sequences, with 6.8% found just once. The receptor comes from a man aged 18 to 30 who received the YFV17D yellow fever vaccine. The rearrangement links TRBV7-6 to TRBJ1-6; D remains ambiguous. Source: PBMCs, taken around 45 days after the first yellow fever vaccination. The CDR3 here is CASSLEILAPLHF. CDR3 DNA sequence: TGTGCCAGCAGCTTGGAAATATTGGCACCCCTCCACTTT.